This T cell receptor beta chain emerged from a study of cytotoxic CD8 clonotypes in ibrutinib-treated CLL. This clone was seen repeatedly, ten times or more. The sequencing depth, 1 in 200,000 to 1 in 1 million T cells, was the target. Generated by immunoSEQ multiplex PCR, the TCRdb table keeps only in-frame clones and is missing some. Among some 65,000 clones listed, less than 60% were seen once. Germline V gene lookup returns CDR1 KGHSH and CDR2 LQKENI. The CDR3 totals 14 residues. J was trimmed by 4 bases and V by 2 bases; bases with no gene match: 4. This clonotype was obtained from a human donor with chronic lymphocytic leukemia. V is TRBV18 and J is TRBJ2-7; 8 bases match TRBD2. Specimen: PBMCs, collected after 12 months of ibrutinib treatment. The CDR3 sequence is CASSPIAGPYEQYF. In nucleotides, the CDR3 is TGTGCCAGCTCACCAATAGCGGGACCTTACGAGCAGTACTTC. Based on the CDR3 plus reference TRBV18 and TRBJ2-7, the full variable domain is NAGVMQNPRHLVRRRGQEARLRCSPMKGHSHVYWYRQLPEEGLKFMVYLQKENIIDESGMPKERFSAEFPKEGPSILRIQQVVRGDSAAYFCASSPIAGPYEQYFGPGTRLTVT.